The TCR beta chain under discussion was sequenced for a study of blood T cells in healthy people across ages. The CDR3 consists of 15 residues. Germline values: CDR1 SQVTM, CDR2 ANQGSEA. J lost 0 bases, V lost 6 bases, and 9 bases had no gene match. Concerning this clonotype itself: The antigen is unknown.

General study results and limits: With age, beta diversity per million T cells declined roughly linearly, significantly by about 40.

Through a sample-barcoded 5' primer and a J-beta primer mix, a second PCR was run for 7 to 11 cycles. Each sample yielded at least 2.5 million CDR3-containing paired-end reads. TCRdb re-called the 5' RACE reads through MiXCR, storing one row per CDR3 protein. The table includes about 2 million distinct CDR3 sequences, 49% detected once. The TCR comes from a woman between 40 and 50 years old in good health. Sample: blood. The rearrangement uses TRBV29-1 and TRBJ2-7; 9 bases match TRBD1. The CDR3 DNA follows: TGCAGCGTCGAGAGTGGGACAGGGAGCTCCTACGAGCAGTACTTC. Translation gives CSVESGTGSSYEQYF.